This passage covers 5 T cell receptor beta chains from one sample sequenced in a study of OX40 agonist ivuxolimab in advanced cancers. Library creation used the immunoSEQ multiplex PCR assay. TCRdb limited this immuneACCESS table to in-frame rearrangements with V and J called. A share of clones is missing; checked studies link under half to unresolved V genes, and the rest is unexplained. The sample contains some 66,000 clones, about 77% of them found a single time. Of the sample, roughly 1.5% is held by the ten largest clones. Sample: CD4+ or CD8+ T cells sorted from blood, taken in a trial of the OX40 agonist ivuxolimab. These receptors were obtained from an adult with an advanced solid tumor such as melanoma, head and neck, liver or kidney cancer.

V and J are TRBV4-1 and TRBJ2-7; tentatively, D is TRBD1 or TRBD2 (5 bases each). Germline lookup yields CDR1 MGHRA and CDR2 YSYEKL. Trimming took off 2 bases at V and 2 bases at J, with 16 bases between the two ends. This CDR3 comprises 16 residues. CDR3 in DNA: TGCGCCAGCAGCCAACCCGGGACCGAGATAGCCTACGAGCAGTACTTC. This gives the protein CASSQPGTEIAYEQYF.

The rearrangement links TRBV18 to TRBJ2-7, with TRBD1 matching 9 bases. V lost 2 bases, J lost 5 bases, and 7 bases stayed unmatched. CDR3 length: 15 residues. In germline, CDR1 is KGHSH, CDR2 LQKENI. For the CDR3, the DNA is TGTGCCAGCTCACCAAGGACAGGGGATGCCCACGAGCAGTACTTC. It codes for CASSPRTGDAHEQYF.

The gene calls are TRBV2 and TRBJ2-7; 12 bases agree with TRBD1. Germline values: CDR1 SNHLY, CDR2 FYNNEI. CDR3 length: 15 residues. V lost 3 bases to trimming and J lost 5 bases; unmatched junction nucleotides: 5. CDR3 bases: TGTGCCAGCAGTGAGGGGACAGGGGGCAGGAACGAGCAGTACTTC. It is translated as CASSEGTGGRNEQYF.

The chain carries TRBV7-8 and TRBJ2-5; D remains ambiguous. This CDR3 contains 15 residues. V lost 5 bases and J lost 5, with 18 bases in between. Germline loops: CDR1 SGHVS, CDR2 FQNEAQ. The CDR3 spells CASSTWTAPSETQYF. CDR3 bases: TGTGCCAGCAGCACCTGGACGGCACCGTCGGAGACCCAGTACTTC.

The V call is TRBV5-1, the J call TRBJ2-6, with TRBD1 as a possible D gene (5 bases). The V and J ends lost 4 bases and 4 bases respectively, with 15 bases between them. Germline CDR1 is SGHRS and CDR2 is YFSETQ. CDR3 length: 16 residues. Here the CDR3 reads CASSLLTGSGANVLTF. Here the CDR3 DNA reads TGCGCCAGCAGCCTTTTAACAGGATCGGGGGCCAACGTCCTGACTTTC.